One sample yielded the 17 T cell receptor beta chains listed below, sequenced in a study of CD8+CD57+ T cells in acquired aplastic anemia. Before being chosen for sequencing, patients had shown CD8+CD57+ cell expansion by flow cytometry. TCR beta VDJ and CDR3 profiles were obtained from a genomic DNA template. MiXCR, run by TCRdb on the reads, gives a single entry per CDR3 protein. The sample lists around 42,000 distinct CDR3 sequences, roughly three fifths seen once, with 50% to 70% in the top ten. What was sequenced was sorted CD4+, CD8+, or CD8+CD57+ T cells (not recorded which) from PBMCs. These receptors were taken from a human donor with aplastic anemia.

In its sample, this clonotype ranks as medium-sized. J is TRBJ2-2 and V is TRBV4-2, with TRBD1 identical over 9 bases. Germline CDR1 LGHNA, CDR2 YNFKEQ. CDR3 length equals 15 residues. With V trimmed by 4 bases and J by 3 bases, 3 bases remained unmatched. The CDR3 protein is CASSPRTGDTGELFF. The CDR3 region has the DNA TGTGCCAGCAGCCCCCGGACAGGGGACACCGGGGAGCTGTTTTTT.

Notes on this clonotype: A read error is likely, as this CDR3 ends without the conserved phenylalanine or tryptophan. The chain combines TRBV29-1 with TRBJ2-5; tentative D call: TRBD2 (7 bases). Looked up from germline, CDR1 is SQVTM and CDR2 is ANQGSEA. This CDR3 is 12 amino acids long. V lost 6 bases, J lost 1 base, and 9 bases lay in between. CDR3 region: CSVRGGQETQYL. Here the CDR3 DNA reads TGCAGCGTGAGGGGGGGCCAAGAGACCCAGTACCTC.

J is TRBJ1-1 and V is TRBV20-1, with D possibly matching TRBD1 (5 bases). Germline-derived CDR1 and CDR2 are DFQATT and SNEGSKA (reference sequence). CDR3 length: 12 amino acids. The CDR3 sequence: CSLKVIAGKAFF. DNA of the CDR3: TGCAGCCTAAAAGTCATTGCAGGGAAAGCTTTCTTT.

This clonotype was counted ten times or more. The chain recombines TRBV20-1 with TRBJ2-1, with TRBD2 matching 12 bases. The length of the CDR3 is 16 residues. V lost 3 bases to trimming and J lost 6 bases; unmatched junction nucleotides: 9. The germline CDR1 and CDR2 sequences are DFQATT and SNEGSKA (reference sequence). CDR3 in amino acids: CSARGYGTSGPNEQFF. For the CDR3, the DNA is TGCAGTGCTAGGGGATACGGGACTAGCGGGCCCAATGAGCAGTTCTTC.

The V call is TRBV29-1, the J call TRBJ2-7; TRBD1 is a possible D gene (5 bases). Germline-derived CDR1 and CDR2 are SQVTM and ANQGSEA. Deletions cut 3 bases from V and 3 bases from J, with 9 bases between. The CDR3 length is 12 residues. The CDR3 region is CSVESQGYEQYF. The CDR3 coding sequence is TGCAGCGTTGAGTCCCAGGGCTACGAGCAGTACTTC.

The chain joins TRBV19 to TRBJ1-2, with D possibly being TRBD1 (6 bases). V lost 5 bases, J lost 0 bases, and 13 bases lay in between. There are 15 residues in the CDR3. Germline V gene lookup returns CDR1 LNHDA and CDR2 SQIVND (reference sequence). The CDR3 reads CASSFRDTTNYGYTF. CDR3 DNA: TGTGCCAGTAGTTTCCGGGACACAACTAACTATGGCTACACCTTC.

CDR3 amino acids: CASSEFGGGGYTF. The CDR3 DNA reads as TGTGCCAGCAGTGAATTCGGAGGGGGCGGCTACACCTTC. The rearrangement uses TRBV25-1 and TRBJ1-2; TRBD1 aligns across 7 bases. The V and J ends lost 1 base and 8 bases, in that order; junction bases with no gene match: 4. Germline assignment: CDR1 MGHDK and CDR2 SYGVNS. The CDR3 extends over 13 amino acids.

Points on this clonotype: A read error may account for a junction end that differs from germline. The chain uses TRBV29-1 and TRBJ2-5; TRBD2 agrees at 8 bases. Germline CDR1 and CDR2: SQVTM and ANQGSEA. CDR3 length: 13 amino acids. The CDR3 region is CSVEDQRSGSIDF. CDR3 DNA sequence: TGCAGCGTTGAAGATCAACGGAGCGGGAGTATCGACTTC.

This clonotype was recorded a few times. This may arise from a read error, as a much more abundant clone is one base away. This chain links TRBV9 with TRBJ2-1; D is perhaps TRBD1 or TRBD2 (5 bases each). Germline V lookup: CDR1 SGDLS, CDR2 YYNGEE. This CDR3 has 14 residues. The CDR3 bases are TGTGCCACCAGCTCCGGGACGCCCCGGAATGAGCAGTTCTTC. Translated: CATSSGTPRNEQFF. The complete variable domain, with remaining parts taken from reference TRBV9 and TRBJ2-1, reads DSGVTQTPKHLITATGQRVTLRCSPRSGDLSVYWYQQSLDQGLQFLIQYYNGEERAKGNILERFSAQQFPDLHSELNLSSLELGDSALYFCATSSGTPRNEQFFGPGTRLTVL.

The chain employs TRBV10-3 and TRBJ2-7; TRBD1 might be the D (5 bases). Between the trimmed V and J ends, which lost 5 bases and 7 bases, there was a span of 24 bases. The CDR3 contains 16 residues. The V gene's germline CDR1 is ENHRY and CDR2 SYGVKD. CDR3 in amino acids: CAISPRETAEDNEQYF. CDR3 in DNA: TGTGCCATCAGTCCCCGTGAGACAGCAGAAGACAATGAGCAGTACTTC.

The CDR3 DNA reads TGTGCCAGTAGTATAGAGGCAAGAAACTATGGCTACACCTTC. Protein: CASSIEARNYGYTF. The chain is built from TRBV19 and TRBJ1-2, with unresolved D. There are 14 residues in the CDR3. The germline V gene encodes CDR1 LNHDA and CDR2 SQIVND (reference sequence). Trimming left V 0 bases short and J 2 bases short, with 7 bases between.

About this clonotype itself: The junction shows a germline mismatch at one end, possibly a read error. This rearrangement joins TRBV15 to TRBJ2-5, with D perhaps matching TRBD2 (8 bases). Germline values: CDR1 LNHNV, CDR2 YYDKDF (reference sequence). This CDR3 comprises 16 residues. For the CDR3, the DNA is TGTGCCGCCAGCAGCGTAGCGGGACAGCAGGAGGAGACCCAGTACTTC. Protein: CAASSVAGQQEETQYF.

The count of this clonotype is one. CDR3 region: CATSDGDRVGYGYTF. As DNA, the CDR3 is TGTGCCACCAGTGATGGGGACAGGGTGGGCTATGGCTACACCTTC. The genes are TRBV24-1 and TRBJ1-2; 9 nucleotides line up with TRBD1. CDR3 size: 15 residues. Germline V gene lookup returns CDR1 KGHDR and CDR2 SFDVKD. V lost 3 bases and J lost 4; bases outside the gene matches: 5.

The genes are TRBV2 and TRBJ2-3; no firm D call. Germline lookup yields CDR1 SNHLY and CDR2 FYNNEI. This CDR3 has 10 residues. Trimming took 8 bases from V and 10 from J, leaving 10 bases between them. The CDR3 sequence: CASEGRAQYF. The CDR3 DNA is TGTGCCAGCGAAGGTAGGGCGCAGTATTTT.

This chain connects TRBV24-1 to TRBJ1-5; no firm D call. The V end lost 5 bases, the J end lost 1 base, and 14 bases lay between the germline ends. The CDR3 is made up of 16 amino acids. In germline, CDR1 is KGHDR, CDR2 SFDVKD. DNA of the CDR3: TGTGCCACCAGTGGCCGCCCGTTGGACAGCAATCAGCCCCAGCATTTT. It is translated as CATSGRPLDSNQPQHF.

This chain uses TRBV7-9 with TRBJ2-1; a possible D gene is TRBD1 (6 bases). With 1 base removed from V and 9 bases from J, the gap between germline ends came to 13 bases. The CDR3 contains 14 residues. CDR1 is SEHNR and CDR2 is FQNEAQ in the germline V gene (reference sequence). CDR3 DNA: TGTGCCAGCAGCTTAGGGTGGGCAGGGGTTGAGCAGTTCTTC. It specifies CASSLGWAGVEQFF. Supplemented by reference TRBV7-9 and TRBJ2-1, the full variable domain reads DTGVSQNPRHKITKRGQNVTFRCDPISEHNRLYWYRQTLGQGPEFLTYFQNEAQLEKSRLLSDRFSAERPKGSFSTLEIQRTEQGDSAMYLCASSLGWAGVEQFFGPGTRLTVL.

The rearrangement joins TRBV7-2 to TRBJ1-5; D uncertain. CDR1 and CDR2 from the germline V gene are SGHTA and FQGNSA. With 5 bases removed from V and 5 bases from J, the gap between germline ends came to 10 bases. The CDR3 contains 13 residues. The CDR3 is CASSTQPDQPQHF. CDR3 sequence (DNA): TGTGCCAGCAGCACTCAGCCCGATCAGCCCCAGCATTTT.